At least ten counts were recorded for the clone carrying this TCR beta chain. Its antigen is undetermined. Naive, central memory, regulatory and stem cell-like memory cells within the CD4+ compartment were sorted using CD45RO/CCR7/CD25/CD127/CD95/CD27. This sample is part of a study of beta chain features in type 1 diabetes. Study summary: All samples together contributed almost 110,000,000 sorted cells for examination. Study-level results: Significant though moderate, a shortening of TCRB CDR3s appeared in all four CD4+ subsets of Type 1 diabetes patients.

Germline CDR1 and CDR2: SEHNR and FQNEAQ (reference sequence). The CDR3 contains 11 residues. Reverse transcription of all isolated RNA meant that expressed TCRB transcripts were sequenced. Some clones are missing from TCRdb's copy, which holds only in-frame ones; the method was immunoSEQ multiplex PCR. The repertoire holds about 150,000 clones, with about a tenth as singletons. V and J are TRBV7-9 and TRBJ2-1; the match to TRBD2 covers 9 bases. The clonotype originates from a man aged 25 to 40 with type 1 diabetes. Sequencing was done on a sample of central memory CD4+ T cells from blood. CDR3 coding DNA: TGTGTAGCGGGAGTCTACAATGAGCAGTTCTTC. It yields the protein CVAGVYNEQFF.